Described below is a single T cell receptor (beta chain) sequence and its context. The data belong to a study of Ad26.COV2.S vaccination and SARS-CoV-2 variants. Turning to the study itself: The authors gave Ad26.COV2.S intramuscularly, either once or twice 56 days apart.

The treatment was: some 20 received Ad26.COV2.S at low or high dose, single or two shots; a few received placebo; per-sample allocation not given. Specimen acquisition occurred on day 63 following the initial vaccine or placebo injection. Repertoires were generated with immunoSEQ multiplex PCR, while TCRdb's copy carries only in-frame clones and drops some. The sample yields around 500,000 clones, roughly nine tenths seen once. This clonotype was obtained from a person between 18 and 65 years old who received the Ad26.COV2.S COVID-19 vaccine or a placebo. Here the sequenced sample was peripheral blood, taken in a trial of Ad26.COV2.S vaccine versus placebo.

The CDR3 sequence: CASSHGIIGNEQFF. For the CDR3, the DNA is TGTGCCAGCAGCCACGGAATCATCGGGAATGAGCAGTTCTTC. The chain is built from TRBV14 and TRBJ2-1; unclear D gene. The CDR3 extends over 14 amino acids. CDR1 and CDR2 (germline): SGHDN, FVKESK. V dropped 3 bases and J dropped 7 bases, with 13 bases sitting between them.